One and the same sample provided the 7 T cell receptor beta chains below, sequenced in a study of blood T cells in healthy people across ages. For the second PCR, which ran for about 6 to 12 cycles, a sample-barcoded 5' primer and a J-beta primer mix were used. A single record per CDR3 protein comes from TCRdb applying MiXCR to the 5' RACE reads. The repertoire holds about 600,000 distinct CDR3 sequences, with around 48% as singletons. The sample comprised blood. These receptors all come from a man older than 75 in good health.

The V gene is TRBV5-1, the J gene TRBJ2-3; 13 bases are a match to TRBD2. V was clipped by 0 bases and J by 4 bases; unmatched bases: 5. There are 17 residues in the CDR3. CDR1 is SGHRS and CDR2 is YFSETQ in the germline V gene. The CDR3 bases are TGCGCCAGCAGCTTGGCGTCGACTAGCGGGGGGCCAGATACGCAGTATTTT. This gives the protein CASSLASTSGGPDTQYF.

The V and J genes are TRBV5-1 and TRBJ2-1; tentatively, D is TRBD1 (5 bases). The CDR3 consists of 16 residues. Germline V lookup: CDR1 SGHRS, CDR2 YFSETQ. Trimming removed 0 bases at V and 2 bases at J, with 12 bases between. The CDR3 coding sequence is TGCGCCAGCAGCTTGGTGCAGGGTAGGCCCTACAATGAGCAGTTCTTC. This translates into CASSLVQGRPYNEQFF.

The CDR3 nucleotides read TGTGCCAGCAGCTTAGAGCGGACGGGACCTACTTACAATGAGCAGTTCTTC. This encodes CASSLERTGPTYNEQFF. The rearrangement uses TRBV7-2 and TRBJ2-1; either TRBD1 or TRBD2 may fit D (5 bases each). Germline V gives CDR1 SGHTA, CDR2 FQGNSA. The CDR3 is 17 residues long. Trimming cost V 1 base and J 4 bases, with 17 bases left between them.

This clonotype was counted a few times. The chain combines TRBV6-2 or TRBV6-3 with TRBJ2-1, with D tentatively TRBD1 (6 bases). The length of the CDR3 is 15 residues. CDR1 is MNHEY, CDR2 SVGEGT, per germline. Between the trimmed V and J ends, which lost 7 bases and 8 bases, there was a span of 21 bases. This CDR3 reads CASTTAGAGRDEQFF. DNA for the CDR3: TGTGCCAGCACCACCGCAGGGGCGGGTCGGGATGAGCAGTTCTTC.

The chain carries TRBV6-4 and TRBJ2-3, with 7 bases matching TRBD1. CDR1 is MRHNA, CDR2 SNTAGT, per germline. The CDR3 length is 14 residues. With V trimmed by 8 bases and J by 2 bases, 7 bases remained unmatched. CDR3 amino acids: CASPRTGDTDTQYF. The CDR3 nucleotides are TGTGCCAGCCCCAGGACAGGAGACACAGATACGCAGTATTTT.

The J gene is TRBJ1-5, the V gene TRBV12-3 or TRBV12-4, with a tentative D call TRBD1 (6 bases). Between the trimmed V and J ends, which lost 3 bases and 15 bases, there was a span of 12 bases. CDR3 length: 11 residues. CDR3 sequence: CASSFGGPMHF. In DNA form, the CDR3 reads TGTGCCAGCAGTTTTGGGGGCCCGATGCATTTT.

In its sample, this clonotype was seen a few times. The rearrangement joins TRBV20-1 to TRBJ2-1; 12 bases line up with TRBD2. Per the germline V gene, CDR1 is DFQATT and CDR2 is SNEGSKA (reference sequence). J was trimmed by 7 bases and V by 3 bases; bases with no gene match: 7. CDR3 size: 15 residues. Here the CDR3 reads CSARMTSGGFNEQFF. CDR3 in DNA: TGCAGTGCTAGGATGACTAGCGGGGGATTTAATGAGCAGTTCTTC.